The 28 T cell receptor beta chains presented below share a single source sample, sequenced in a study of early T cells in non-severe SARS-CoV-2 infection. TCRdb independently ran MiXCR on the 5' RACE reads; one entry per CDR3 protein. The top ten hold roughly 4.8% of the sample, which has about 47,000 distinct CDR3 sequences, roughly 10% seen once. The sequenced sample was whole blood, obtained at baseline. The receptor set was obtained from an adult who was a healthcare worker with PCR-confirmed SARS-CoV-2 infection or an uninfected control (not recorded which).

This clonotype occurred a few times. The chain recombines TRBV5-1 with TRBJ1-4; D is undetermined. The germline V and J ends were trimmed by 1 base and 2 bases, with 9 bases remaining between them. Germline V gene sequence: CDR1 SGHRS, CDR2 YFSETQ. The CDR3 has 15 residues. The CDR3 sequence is CASSLWGLTNEKLFF. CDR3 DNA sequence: TGCGCCAGCAGCTTGTGGGGTTTGACTAATGAAAAACTGTTTTTT. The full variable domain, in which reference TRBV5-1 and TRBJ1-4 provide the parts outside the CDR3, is KAGVTQTPRYLIKTRGQQVTLSCSPISGHRSVSWYQQTPGQGLQFLFEYFSETQRNKGNFPGRFSGRQFSNSRSEMNVSTLELGDSALYLCASSLWGLTNEKLFFGSGTQLSVL.

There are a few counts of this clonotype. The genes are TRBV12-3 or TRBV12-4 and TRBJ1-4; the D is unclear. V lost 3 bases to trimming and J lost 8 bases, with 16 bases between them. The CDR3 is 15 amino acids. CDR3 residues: CASSFSAPELEKLFF. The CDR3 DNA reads TGTGCCAGCAGTTTCTCGGCCCCGGAACTAGAAAAACTGTTTTTT.

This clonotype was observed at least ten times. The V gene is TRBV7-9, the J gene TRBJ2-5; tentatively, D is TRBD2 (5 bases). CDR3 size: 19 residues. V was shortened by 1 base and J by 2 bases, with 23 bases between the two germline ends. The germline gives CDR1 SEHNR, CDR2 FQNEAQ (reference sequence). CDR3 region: CASSLGSGYITSPQETQYF. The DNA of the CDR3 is TGTGCCAGCAGCTTAGGTTCGGGGTACATTACGTCCCCACAAGAGACCCAGTACTTC.

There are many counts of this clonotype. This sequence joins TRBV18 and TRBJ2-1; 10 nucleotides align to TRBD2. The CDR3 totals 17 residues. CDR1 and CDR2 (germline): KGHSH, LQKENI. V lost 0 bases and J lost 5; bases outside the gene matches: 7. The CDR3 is CASSPPRTSGEHNEQFF. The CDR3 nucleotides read TGTGCCAGCTCACCACCCAGAACTAGCGGGGAGCACAATGAGCAGTTCTTC.

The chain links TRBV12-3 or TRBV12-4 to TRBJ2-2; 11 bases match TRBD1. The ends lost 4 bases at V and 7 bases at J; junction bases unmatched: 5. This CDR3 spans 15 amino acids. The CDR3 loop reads CASSSGQGAVGELFF. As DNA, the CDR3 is TGTGCCAGCAGTTCCGGACAGGGGGCGGTCGGGGAGCTGTTTTTT.

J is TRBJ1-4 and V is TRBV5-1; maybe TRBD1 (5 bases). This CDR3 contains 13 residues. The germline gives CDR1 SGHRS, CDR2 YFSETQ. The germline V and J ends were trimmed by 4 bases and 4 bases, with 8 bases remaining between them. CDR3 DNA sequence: TGCGCCAGCAGCGAGGGGCTTAATGAAAAACTGTTTTTT. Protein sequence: CASSEGLNEKLFF.

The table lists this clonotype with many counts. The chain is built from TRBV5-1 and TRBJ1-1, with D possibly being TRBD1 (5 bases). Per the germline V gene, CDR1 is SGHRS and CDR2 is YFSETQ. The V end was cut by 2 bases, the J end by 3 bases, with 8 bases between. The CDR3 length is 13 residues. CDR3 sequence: CASSLEGHTEAFF. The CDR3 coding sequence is TGCGCCAGCAGCTTAGAGGGGCACACTGAAGCTTTCTTT.

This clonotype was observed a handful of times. Written as DNA, the CDR3 is TGTGCCAGCAGTGAGGGGGGCTTGAACACTGAAGCTTTCTTT. Amino acid sequence: CASSEGGLNTEAFF. This chain joins TRBV6-1 and TRBJ1-1; D is perhaps TRBD1 (6 bases). There are 14 residues in the CDR3. V lost 3 bases and J lost 0, with 8 bases in between. Germline V gene sequence: CDR1 MNHNS, CDR2 SASEGT.

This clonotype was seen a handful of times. The CDR3 DNA reads as TGTGCCACCCTGCAGGGGACTTATGGAAACACCATATATTTT. Its translation: CATLQGTYGNTIYF. This rearrangement joins TRBV28 to TRBJ1-3; maybe TRBD1 (6 bases). This CDR3 is 14 amino acids long. CDR1 and CDR2 (germline): MDHEN, SYDVKM. Trimming left V 10 bases short and J 3 bases short, with 16 bases between.

The CDR3 sequence is CASSLLPSSGTGGRKDTQYF. For the CDR3, the DNA is TGCGCCAGCAGCTTGCTTCCTAGTTCCGGGACAGGGGGTCGGAAAGATACGCAGTATTTT. This sequence joins TRBV5-1 and TRBJ2-3, with 11 bases identical to TRBD1. V dropped 1 base and J dropped 5; count of bases not matched to a gene: 18. Germline V gives CDR1 SGHRS, CDR2 YFSETQ. The CDR3 loop spans 20 amino acids.

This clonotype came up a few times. The CDR3 protein is CASSWERNTGELFF. CDR3 DNA: TGTGCCAGTAGTTGGGAGAGGAACACCGGGGAGCTGTTTTTT. The rearrangement uses TRBV19 and TRBJ2-2, with D perhaps matching TRBD2 (5 bases). From germline, CDR1 is LNHDA and CDR2 SQIVND (reference sequence). The CDR3 spans 14 residues. Trimming took 5 bases from V and 1 from J, leaving 8 bases between them.

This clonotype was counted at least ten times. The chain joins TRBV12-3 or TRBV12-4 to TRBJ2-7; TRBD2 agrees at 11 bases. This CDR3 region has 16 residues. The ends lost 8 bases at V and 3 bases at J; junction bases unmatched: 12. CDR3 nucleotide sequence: TGTGCCAGCGGAGTAGCGGGAGGGTTTCATTTCTACGAGCAGTACTTC. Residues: CASGVAGGFHFYEQYF.

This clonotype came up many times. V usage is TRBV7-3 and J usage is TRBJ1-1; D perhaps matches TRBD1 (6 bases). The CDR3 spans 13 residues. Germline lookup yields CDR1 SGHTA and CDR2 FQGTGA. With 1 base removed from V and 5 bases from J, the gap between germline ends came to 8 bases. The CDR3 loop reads CASSLKGGTEAFF. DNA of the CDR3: TGTGCCAGCAGCTTAAAGGGGGGAACTGAAGCTTTCTTT. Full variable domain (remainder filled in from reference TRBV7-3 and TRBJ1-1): GAGVSQTPSNKVTEKGKYVELRCDPISGHTALYWYRQSLGQGPEFLIYFQGTGAADDSGLPNDRFFAVRPEGSVSTLKIQRTERGDSAVYLCASSLKGGTEAFFGQGTRLTVV.

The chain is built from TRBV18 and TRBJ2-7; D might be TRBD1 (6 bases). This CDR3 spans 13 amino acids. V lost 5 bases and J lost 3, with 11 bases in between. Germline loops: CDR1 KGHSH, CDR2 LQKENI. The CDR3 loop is CASSTGTSYEQYF. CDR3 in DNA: TGTGCCAGCTCAACCGGGACAAGCTACGAGCAGTACTTC.

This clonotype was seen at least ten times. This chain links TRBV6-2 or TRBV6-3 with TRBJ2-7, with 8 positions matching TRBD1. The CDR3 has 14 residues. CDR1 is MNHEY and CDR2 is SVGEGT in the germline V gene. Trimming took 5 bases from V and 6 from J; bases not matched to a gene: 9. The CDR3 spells CASSIRQGSSEQYF. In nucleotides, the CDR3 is TGTGCCAGCAGTATTCGACAGGGGAGCTCCGAGCAGTACTTC.

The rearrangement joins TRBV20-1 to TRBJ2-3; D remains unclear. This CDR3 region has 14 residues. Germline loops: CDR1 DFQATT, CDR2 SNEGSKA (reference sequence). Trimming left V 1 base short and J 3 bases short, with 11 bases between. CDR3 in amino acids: CSARGLGLTDTQYF. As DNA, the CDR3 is TGCAGTGCTAGAGGGTTGGGCTTGACAGATACGCAGTATTTT.

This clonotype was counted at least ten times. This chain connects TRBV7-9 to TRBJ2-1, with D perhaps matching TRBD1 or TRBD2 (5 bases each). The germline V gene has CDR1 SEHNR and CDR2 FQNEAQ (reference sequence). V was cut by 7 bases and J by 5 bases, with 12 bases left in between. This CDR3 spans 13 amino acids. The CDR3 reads CASTRGTDNEQFF. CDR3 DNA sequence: TGTGCCAGCACCCGAGGGACCGACAATGAGCAGTTCTTC. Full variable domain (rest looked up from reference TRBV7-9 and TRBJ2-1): DTGVSQNPRHKITKRGQNVTFRCDPISEHNRLYWYRQTLGQGPEFLTYFQNEAQLEKSRLLSDRFSAERPKGSFSTLEIQRTEQGDSAMYLCASTRGTDNEQFFGPGTRLTVL.

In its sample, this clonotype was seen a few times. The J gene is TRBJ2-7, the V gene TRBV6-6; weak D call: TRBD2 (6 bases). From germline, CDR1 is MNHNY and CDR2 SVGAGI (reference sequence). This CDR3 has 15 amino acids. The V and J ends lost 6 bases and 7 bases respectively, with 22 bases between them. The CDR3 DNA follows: TGTGCCAGCAGCCTACAGGCCGAAGGAGGGCAGGAGCAGTACTTC. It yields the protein CASSLQAEGGQEQYF.

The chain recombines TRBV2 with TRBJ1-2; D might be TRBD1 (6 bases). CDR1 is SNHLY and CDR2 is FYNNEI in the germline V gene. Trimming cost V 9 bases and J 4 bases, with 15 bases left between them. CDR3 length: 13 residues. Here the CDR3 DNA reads TGTGCCAGTTCAGGACAGACTACCTATGGCTACACCTTC. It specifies CASSGQTTYGYTF.

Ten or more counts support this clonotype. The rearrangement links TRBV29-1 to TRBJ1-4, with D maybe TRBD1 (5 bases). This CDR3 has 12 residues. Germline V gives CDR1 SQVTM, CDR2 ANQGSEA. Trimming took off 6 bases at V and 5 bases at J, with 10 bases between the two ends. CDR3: CSVGGLNEKLFF. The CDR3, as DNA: TGCAGCGTCGGGGGGTTAAATGAAAAACTGTTTTTT.

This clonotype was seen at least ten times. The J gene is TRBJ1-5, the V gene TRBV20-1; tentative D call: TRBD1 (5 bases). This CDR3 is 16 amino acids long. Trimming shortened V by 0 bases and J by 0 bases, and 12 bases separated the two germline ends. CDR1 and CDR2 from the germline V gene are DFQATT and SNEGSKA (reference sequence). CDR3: CSARDYTGPSNQPQHF. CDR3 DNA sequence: TGCAGTGCTAGAGATTACACAGGTCCTAGCAATCAGCCCCAGCATTTT.

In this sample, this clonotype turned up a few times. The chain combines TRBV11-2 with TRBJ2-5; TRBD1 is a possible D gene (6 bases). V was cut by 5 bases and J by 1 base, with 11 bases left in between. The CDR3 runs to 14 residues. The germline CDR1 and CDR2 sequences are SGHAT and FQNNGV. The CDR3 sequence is CASSGRTVQETQYF. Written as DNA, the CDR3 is TGTGCCAGCAGCGGGCGGACAGTCCAAGAGACCCAGTACTTC.

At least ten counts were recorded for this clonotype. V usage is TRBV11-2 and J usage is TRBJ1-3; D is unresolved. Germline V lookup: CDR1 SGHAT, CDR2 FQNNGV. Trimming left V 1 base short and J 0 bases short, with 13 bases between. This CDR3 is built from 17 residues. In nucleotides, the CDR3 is TGTGCCAGCAGCTTAGCAGGACTTCCTAGCTCTGGAAACACCATATATTTT. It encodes CASSLAGLPSSGNTIYF.

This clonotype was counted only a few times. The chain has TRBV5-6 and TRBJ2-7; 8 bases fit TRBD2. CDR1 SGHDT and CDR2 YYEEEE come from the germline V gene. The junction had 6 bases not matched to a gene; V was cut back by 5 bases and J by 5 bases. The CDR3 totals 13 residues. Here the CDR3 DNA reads TGTGCCAGCAGTCCCCTGCGGGGGGACGAGCAGTACTTC. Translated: CASSPLRGDEQYF.

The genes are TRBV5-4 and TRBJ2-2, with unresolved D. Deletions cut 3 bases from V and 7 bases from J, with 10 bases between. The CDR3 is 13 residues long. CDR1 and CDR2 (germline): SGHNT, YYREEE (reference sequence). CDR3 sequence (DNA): TGTGCCAGCAGCTACCCAAATGTCGGGGAGCTGTTTTTT. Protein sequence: CASSYPNVGELFF.

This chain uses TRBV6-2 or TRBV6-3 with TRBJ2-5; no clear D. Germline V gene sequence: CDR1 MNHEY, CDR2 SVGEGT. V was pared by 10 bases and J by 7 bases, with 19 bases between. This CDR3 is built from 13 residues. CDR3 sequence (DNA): TGTGCCACCTCGATGCCGGCGCCCGGGACCCAGTACTTC. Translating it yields CATSMPAPGTQYF.

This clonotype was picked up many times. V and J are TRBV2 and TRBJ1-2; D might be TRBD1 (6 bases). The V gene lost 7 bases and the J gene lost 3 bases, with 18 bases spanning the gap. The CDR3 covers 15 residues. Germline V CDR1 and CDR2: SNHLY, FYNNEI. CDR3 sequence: CASTRVPGADYGYTF. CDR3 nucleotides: TGTGCCAGCACTAGAGTCCCGGGGGCGGACTATGGCTACACCTTC.

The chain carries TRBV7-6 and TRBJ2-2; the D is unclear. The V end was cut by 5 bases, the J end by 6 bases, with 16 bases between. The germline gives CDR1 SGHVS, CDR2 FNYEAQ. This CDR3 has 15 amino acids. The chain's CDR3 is CASSLTAGVSGELFF. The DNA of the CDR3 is TGTGCCAGCAGCCTCACTGCCGGAGTTTCCGGGGAGCTGTTTTTT.